The 24 T cell receptor beta chains given below trace back to one sample, sequenced in a study of CD8 T cells in Susac syndrome. The authors reverse transcribed roughly 0.5 to 1 ug RNA with random hexamers. From the immunoSEQ multiplex PCR reads, TCRdb called clonotypes with MiXCR, one entry per CDR3 protein. The sample records about 290,000 distinct CDR3 sequences, 85% being singletons. Sequenced input: CD8+ T cells from PBMCs. The receptors here all came from a human donor with multiple sclerosis.

The chain recombines TRBV12-3 or TRBV12-4 with TRBJ2-1, with 7 bases fitting TRBD2. CDR3 length: 15 amino acids. Trimming cost V 7 bases and J 4 bases; bases outside gene matches: 10. The CDR3 DNA reads as TGTGCCAGCACCTTGCCGGGGGAGGGTTACAATGAGCAGTTCTTC. This gives the protein CASTLPGEGYNEQFF.

The rearrangement uses TRBV12-3 or TRBV12-4 and TRBJ1-3; D uncertain. Trimming shortened V by 5 bases and J by 7 bases, and 12 bases separated the two germline ends. The CDR3 runs 13 residues. CDR3: CASSPGPWNTIYF. The CDR3 DNA sequence: TGTGCCAGCAGTCCCGGACCCTGGAACACCATATATTTT.

The chain joins TRBV19 to TRBJ2-5; D perhaps matches TRBD1 (7 bases). This CDR3 is 12 amino acids long. Trimming left V 4 bases short and J 5 bases short, with 8 bases between. Germline V CDR1 and CDR2: LNHDA, SQIVND (reference sequence). The CDR3: CASSTGGETQYF. In DNA, the CDR3 is TGTGCCAGTAGTACAGGGGGGGAGACCCAGTACTTC.

The chain employs TRBV27 and TRBJ2-6; D gene ambiguous. Germline V gene lookup returns CDR1 MNHEY and CDR2 SMNVEV (reference sequence). The V and J ends lost 7 bases and 0 bases respectively, with 7 bases between them. The CDR3 is made up of 14 amino acids. The CDR3 DNA is TGTGCCAGCACTTACCTCTCTGGGGCCAACGTCCTGACTTTC. This translates into CASTYLSGANVLTF. Full variable domain (missing parts from reference TRBV27 and TRBJ2-6): EAQVTQNPRYLITVTGKKLTVTCSQNMNHEYMSWYRQDPGLGLRQIYYSMNVEVTDKGDVPEGYKVSRKEKRNFPLILESPSPNQTSLYFCASTYLSGANVLTFGAGSRLTVL.

The sample holds many counts of this clonotype. V gene TRBV28 combines with J gene TRBJ2-7; D gene unclear. Germline CDR1 and CDR2: MDHEN and SYDVKM. This CDR3 has 11 amino acids. Between the trimmed V and J ends, which lost 5 bases and 3 bases, there was a span of 5 bases. In DNA, the CDR3 is TGTGCCAGCAGTCTTGACTACGAGCAGTACTTC. This codes for CASSLDYEQYF.

The chain joins TRBV27 to TRBJ1-2; D may be TRBD1 (5 bases). This CDR3 spans 15 amino acids. Germline-derived CDR1 and CDR2 are MNHEY and SMNVEV (reference sequence). V lost 6 bases and J 0 bases, leaving 14 bases between the germline ends. CDR3 in DNA: TGTGCCAGCAGCCGGGACTACGACCCTAACTATGGCTACACCTTC. It translates to CASSRDYDPNYGYTF.

The chain carries TRBV21-1 and TRBJ2-1; the DNA was not used to check the table's D call, TRBD2. TRBV21-1 is deemed a pseudogene. This CDR3 comprises 18 residues. The CDR3, as DNA: TGTGCCAGCAGCAAAGCCCCCCTAGCGGGAGGCCATTGGGATGAGCAGTTCTTC. Amino acids: CASSKAPLAGGHWDEQFF.

This clonotype showed up just a few times. The chain couples TRBV4-3 to TRBJ2-7; D may be TRBD1 (5 bases). Germline loops: CDR1 LGHNA, CDR2 YSLEER. The V and J ends lost 3 bases and 1 base respectively, with 7 bases between them. The CDR3 consists of 13 residues. The CDR3 region has the DNA TGCGCCAGCAGCCAGGACACTTCCTACGAGCAGTACTTC. Protein: CASSQDTSYEQYF.

The chain has TRBV7-8 and TRBJ2-7, with TRBD2 identical over 8 bases. The germline V gene has CDR1 SGHVS and CDR2 FQNEAQ. The CDR3 is 16 residues long. Losses at the gene ends were 4 bases for V and 2 bases for J; bases not matched to a gene: 10. CDR3 in amino acids: CASSSSGGLGTYEQYF. CDR3 nucleotide sequence: TGTGCCAGCAGCTCGTCCGGGGGACTAGGCACCTACGAGCAGTACTTC. Together with reference TRBV7-8 and TRBJ2-7, the CDR3 gives the full variable domain: GAGVSQSPRYKVAKRGQDVALRCDPISGHVSLFWYQQALGQGPEFLTYFQNEAQLDKSGLPSDRFFAERPEGSVSTLKIQRTQQEDSAVYLCASSSSGGLGTYEQYFGPGTRLTVT.

The chain has TRBV6-2 or TRBV6-3 and TRBJ2-5; D is possibly TRBD2 (6 bases). V was trimmed by 5 bases and J by 1 base, leaving 20 bases between them. Germline values: CDR1 MNHEY, CDR2 SVGEGT. There are 17 residues in the CDR3. CDR3 nucleotide sequence: TGTGCCAGCAGTGACCCACTTCCGGGAGTGGGCCAAGAGACCCAGTACTTC. Protein: CASSDPLPGVGQETQYF.

The chain recombines TRBV19 with TRBJ2-3; the D is unclear. CDR1 and CDR2 from the germline V gene are LNHDA and SQIVND (reference sequence). This CDR3 is built from 13 residues. Trimming pared 7 bases from V and 4 bases from J, leaving 12 bases between. The CDR3 loop reads CASNVGVADTQYF. DNA for the CDR3: TGTGCCAGTAACGTAGGCGTCGCAGATACGCAGTATTTT.

With respect to this clonotype: One junction end disagrees with the germline gene, perhaps due to a read error. This sequence joins TRBV6-5 and TRBJ1-1; 7 bases align to TRBD1. The CDR3 length is 17 residues. Germline CDR1 and CDR2: MNHEY and SVGAGI. CDR3 sequence reads: CASSYSESGGLNTEVFF. The CDR3 DNA reads TGTGCCAGCAGTTACTCGGAGTCAGGGGGTCTTAACACTGAAGTTTTCTTT.

This clonotype was counted a single time. The chain recombines TRBV11-3 with TRBJ2-2; perhaps TRBD2 as D (6 bases). The V end lost 0 bases, the J end lost 4 bases, and 12 bases lay between the germline ends. The length of the CDR3 is 16 residues. The germline V gene encodes CDR1 SGHNT and CDR2 YENEEA. The CDR3 spells CASSLEGLTGTGELFF. Here the CDR3 DNA reads TGTGCCAGCAGCTTAGAGGGACTTACCGGCACCGGGGAGCTGTTTTTT.

This chain connects TRBV27 to TRBJ2-7; no clear D gene. Trimming stripped 7 bases from V and 3 bases from J, with 19 bases between. Per the germline V gene, CDR1 is MNHEY and CDR2 is SMNVEV (reference sequence). This CDR3 has 15 residues. For the CDR3, the DNA is TGTGCCAGCACCCCCCTCCCAAATAAAAACTACGAGCAGTACTTC. Protein sequence: CASTPLPNKNYEQYF.

V and J are TRBV4-3 and TRBJ1-2, with unresolved D. Per the germline V gene, CDR1 is LGHNA and CDR2 is YSLEER. V was trimmed by 0 bases and J by 7 bases, leaving 18 bases between them. This CDR3 has 16 amino acids. In DNA form, the CDR3 reads TGCGCCAGCAGCCAAGATATTCCCCTGACATGGGGTGGCTACACCTTC. Its translation is CASSQDIPLTWGGYTF.

The chain couples TRBV5-6 to TRBJ2-1; 7 bases are a match to TRBD1. V trimming: 4 bases; J trimming: 15 bases; junction bases outside the gene matches: 13. The CDR3 has 13 amino acids. Germline V gene data show CDR1 as SGHDT and CDR2 as YYEEEE. CDR3 protein: CASSPGTADPAFF. CDR3 nucleotide sequence: TGTGCCAGCAGCCCCGGGACAGCGGATCCCGCGTTCTTC.

The chain has TRBV28 and TRBJ1-3; 7 bases line up with TRBD1. Germline values: CDR1 MDHEN, CDR2 SYDVKM. V lost 4 bases to trimming and J lost 2 bases; unmatched junction nucleotides: 2. This CDR3 is 14 amino acids long. CDR3 sequence (DNA): TGTGCCAGCAGTTACAGGGGCACTGGAAACACCATATATTTT. This codes for CASSYRGTGNTIYF. The full variable domain, with the rest looked up from reference TRBV28 and TRBJ1-3, is DVKVTQSSRYLVKRTGEKVFLECVQDMDHENMFWYRQDPGLGLRLIYFSYDVKMKEKGDIPEGYSVSREKKERFSLILESASTNQTSMYLCASSYRGTGNTIYFGEGSWLTVV.

This clonotype occurred once. The V gene is TRBV9, the J gene TRBJ2-7; D might be TRBD2 (6 bases). The V gene lost 3 bases and the J gene lost 6 bases, with 16 bases spanning the gap. Germline-derived CDR1 and CDR2 are SGDLS and YYNGEE. CDR3 length equals 14 residues. CDR3 nucleotide sequence: TGTGCCAGCAGCGCGACTAGTCCGTCTTCCGAGCAGTACTTC. The encoded protein is CASSATSPSSEQYF.

V and J are TRBV27 and TRBJ1-1, with TRBD1 identical over 11 bases. Germline trimming cut 3 bases from V and 5 bases from J; bases unmatched to any gene: 8. The length of the CDR3 is 16 residues. In germline, CDR1 is MNHEY, CDR2 SMNVEV (reference sequence). CDR3 loop: CASSLWTGGRGTEAFF. The CDR3 DNA reads as TGTGCCAGCAGTTTGTGGACAGGGGGCAGGGGTACTGAAGCTTTCTTT.

The chain recombines TRBV12-3 or TRBV12-4 with TRBJ2-2; no firm D call. V was pared by 1 base and J by 6 bases, with 3 bases between. This CDR3 has 12 amino acids. The CDR3 protein is CASSLGAGELFF. In DNA, the CDR3 is TGTGCCAGCAGTTTAGGCGCCGGGGAGCTGTTTTTT.

V gene TRBV30 combines with J gene TRBJ1-1; 9 nucleotides align to TRBD1. Germline trimming cut 5 bases from V and 0 bases from J; bases unmatched to any gene: 1. Per germline, CDR1 GTSNPN and CDR2 SVGIG (reference sequence). The CDR3 has 13 amino acids. CDR3 in amino acids: CAWGTGMNTEAFF. In DNA, the CDR3 is TGTGCCTGGGGGACAGGGATGAACACTGAAGCTTTCTTT.

The gene calls are TRBV6-2 or TRBV6-3 and TRBJ2-1, with D tentatively TRBD2 (6 bases). This CDR3 contains 17 residues. In germline, CDR1 is MNHEY, CDR2 SVGEGT. Trimming pared 1 base from V and 5 bases from J, leaving 18 bases between. The CDR3 protein is CASSYWRRGPWDNEQFF. Written as DNA, the CDR3 is TGTGCCAGCAGTTACTGGCGGCGGGGCCCTTGGGACAATGAGCAGTTCTTC.

The chain links TRBV27 to TRBJ1-5; D is uncertain. This CDR3 contains 14 residues. V lost 5 bases and J 0 bases, leaving 8 bases between the germline ends. The germline V gene has CDR1 MNHEY and CDR2 SMNVEV (reference sequence). The CDR3 loop is CASSPRTSNQPQHF. CDR3 DNA: TGTGCCAGCAGTCCCAGGACTAGCAATCAGCCCCAGCATTTT.

This chain joins TRBV28 and TRBJ2-3, with D possibly being TRBD2 (9 bases). The ends were cut back, 2 bases at V and 4 bases at J, with 25 bases in the middle. There are 19 residues in the CDR3. The germline gives CDR1 MDHEN, CDR2 SYDVKM. Here the CDR3 reads CASSLPTGGVAGVADTQYF. The CDR3 coding sequence is TGTGCCAGCAGTTTACCCACAGGGGGGGTAGCGGGAGTGGCAGATACGCAGTATTTT.